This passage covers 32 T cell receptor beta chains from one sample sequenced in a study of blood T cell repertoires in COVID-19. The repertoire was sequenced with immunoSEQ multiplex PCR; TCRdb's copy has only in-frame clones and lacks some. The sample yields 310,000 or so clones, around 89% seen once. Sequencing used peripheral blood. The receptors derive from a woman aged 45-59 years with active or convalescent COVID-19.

DNA of the CDR3: TGTGCCAGCAGCGTAGCAGGGTTTAATTCACCCCTCCACTTT. The encoded protein is CASSVAGFNSPLHF. This chain joins TRBV9 and TRBJ1-6; D might be TRBD1 (5 bases). The V end was cut by 0 bases, the J end by 6 bases, with 7 bases between. Germline assignment: CDR1 SGDLS and CDR2 YYNGEE. CDR3 length equals 14 residues.

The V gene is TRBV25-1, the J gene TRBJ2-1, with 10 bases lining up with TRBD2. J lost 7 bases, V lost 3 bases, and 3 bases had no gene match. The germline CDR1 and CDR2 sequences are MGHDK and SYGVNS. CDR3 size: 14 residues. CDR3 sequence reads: CASSDHSGGNEQFF. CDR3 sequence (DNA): TGTGCCAGCAGTGACCATAGCGGGGGGAATGAGCAGTTCTTC.

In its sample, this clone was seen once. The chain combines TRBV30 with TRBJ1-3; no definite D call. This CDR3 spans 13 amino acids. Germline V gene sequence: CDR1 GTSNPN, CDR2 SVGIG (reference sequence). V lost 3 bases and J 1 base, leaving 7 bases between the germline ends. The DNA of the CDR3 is TGTGCCTGGAGACACGTTTCTGGAAACACCATATATTTT. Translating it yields CAWRHVSGNTIYF.

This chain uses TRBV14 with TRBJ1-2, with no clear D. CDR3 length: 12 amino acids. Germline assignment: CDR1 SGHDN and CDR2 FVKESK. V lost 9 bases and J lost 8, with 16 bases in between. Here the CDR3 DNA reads TGTGCCAGGAAATTGTCTCTGAGGGGCTACACCTTC. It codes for CARKLSLRGYTF.

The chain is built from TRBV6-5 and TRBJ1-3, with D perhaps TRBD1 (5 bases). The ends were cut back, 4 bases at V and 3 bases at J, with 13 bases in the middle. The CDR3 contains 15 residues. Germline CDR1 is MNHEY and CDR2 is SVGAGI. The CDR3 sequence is CASSSTGGNGNTIYF. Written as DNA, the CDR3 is TGTGCCAGCAGTTCCACGGGGGGTAATGGAAACACCATATATTTT.

Here the CDR3 DNA reads TGTGCCAGCAGCTTACGGTCCATGGCTCCTAGCGGGGGGTCATATAGCACAGATACGCAGTATTTT. This sequence encodes CASSLRSMAPSGGSYSTDTQYF. The chain joins TRBV7-3 to TRBJ2-3, with 11 bases matching TRBD2. From germline, CDR1 is SGHTA and CDR2 FQGTGA. This CDR3 comprises 22 residues. Unmatched junction bases numbered 19, after V lost 2 bases and J lost 0 bases.

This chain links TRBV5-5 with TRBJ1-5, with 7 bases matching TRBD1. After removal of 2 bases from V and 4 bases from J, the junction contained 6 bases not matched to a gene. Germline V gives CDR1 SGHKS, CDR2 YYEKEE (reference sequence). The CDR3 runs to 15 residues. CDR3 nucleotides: TGTGCCAGCAGCTTAGGGGGCAGTTCTAATCAGCCCCAGCATTTT. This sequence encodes CASSLGGSSNQPQHF.

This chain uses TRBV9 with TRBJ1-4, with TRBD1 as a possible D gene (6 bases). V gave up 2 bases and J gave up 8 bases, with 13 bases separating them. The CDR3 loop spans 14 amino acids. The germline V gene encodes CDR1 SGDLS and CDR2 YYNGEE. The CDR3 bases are TGTGCCAGCAGCGTGAAACCCCAGGGGGAAAAACTGTTTTTT. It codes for CASSVKPQGEKLFF.

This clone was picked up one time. CDR3 bases: TGTGCCAGCTCACAAGGACTAGCGGGATGGGAGACCCAGTACTTC. It translates to CASSQGLAGWETQYF. The chain combines TRBV18 with TRBJ2-5; 12 nucleotides agree with TRBD2. In germline, CDR1 is KGHSH, CDR2 LQKENI. The junction had 5 bases not matched to a gene; V was cut back by 4 bases and J by 5 bases. This CDR3 comprises 15 residues.

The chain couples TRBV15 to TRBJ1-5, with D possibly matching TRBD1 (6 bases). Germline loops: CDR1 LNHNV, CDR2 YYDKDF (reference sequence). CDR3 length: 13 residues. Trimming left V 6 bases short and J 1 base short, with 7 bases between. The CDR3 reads CATSTGSNQPQHF. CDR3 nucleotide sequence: TGTGCCACCAGTACAGGGAGCAATCAGCCCCAGCATTTT.

CDR3 nucleotide sequence: TGTGCCAGCAGCACCCGTGGCGAAAAACTGTTTTTT. Its protein product is CASSTRGEKLFF. This rearrangement joins TRBV2 to TRBJ1-4; D remains ambiguous. There are 12 residues in the CDR3. CDR1 is SNHLY, CDR2 FYNNEI, per germline. Deletions cut 6 bases from V and 8 bases from J, with 10 bases between.

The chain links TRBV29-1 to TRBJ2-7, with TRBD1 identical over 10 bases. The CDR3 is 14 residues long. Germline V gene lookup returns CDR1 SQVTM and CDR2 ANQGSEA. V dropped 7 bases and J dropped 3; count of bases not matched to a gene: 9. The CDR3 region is CSGLSGTGVYEQYF. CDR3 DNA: TGCAGCGGCCTCTCCGGGACAGGGGTCTACGAGCAGTACTTC.

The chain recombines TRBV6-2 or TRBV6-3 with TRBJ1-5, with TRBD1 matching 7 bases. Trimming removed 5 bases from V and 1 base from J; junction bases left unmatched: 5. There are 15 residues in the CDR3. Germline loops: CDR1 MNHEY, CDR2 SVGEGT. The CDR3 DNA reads TGTGCCAGCAGTACAGGGGTTAGCAGCAATCAGCCCCAGCATTTT. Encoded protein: CASSTGVSSNQPQHF.

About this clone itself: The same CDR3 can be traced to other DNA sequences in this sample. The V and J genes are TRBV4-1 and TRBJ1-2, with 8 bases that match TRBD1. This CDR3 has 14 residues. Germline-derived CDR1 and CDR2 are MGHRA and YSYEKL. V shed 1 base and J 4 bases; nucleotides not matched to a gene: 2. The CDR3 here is CASSQGTGGYGYTF. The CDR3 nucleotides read TGCGCCAGCAGCCAAGGAACAGGGGGCTATGGCTACACCTTC.

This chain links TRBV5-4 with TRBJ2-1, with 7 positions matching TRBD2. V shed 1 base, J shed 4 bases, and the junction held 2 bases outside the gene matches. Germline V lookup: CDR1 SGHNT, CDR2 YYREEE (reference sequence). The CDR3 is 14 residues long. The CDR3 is CASSLQAGYNEQFF. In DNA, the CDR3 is TGTGCCAGCAGCTTGCAAGCGGGGTACAATGAGCAGTTCTTC.

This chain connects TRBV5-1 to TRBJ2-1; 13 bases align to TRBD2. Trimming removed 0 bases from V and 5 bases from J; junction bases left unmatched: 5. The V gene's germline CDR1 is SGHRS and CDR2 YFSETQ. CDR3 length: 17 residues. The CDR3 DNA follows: TGCGCCAGCAGCTTGGTCACTAGCGGGGGGGCCAACAATGAGCAGTTCTTC. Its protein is CASSLVTSGGANNEQFF.

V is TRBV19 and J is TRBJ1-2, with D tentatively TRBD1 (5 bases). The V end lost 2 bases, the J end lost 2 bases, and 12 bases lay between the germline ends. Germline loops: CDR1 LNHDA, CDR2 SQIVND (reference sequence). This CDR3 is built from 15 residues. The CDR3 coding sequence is TGTGCCAGTAGTATAACTCAGACAGTAAACTATGGCTACACCTTC. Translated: CASSITQTVNYGYTF.

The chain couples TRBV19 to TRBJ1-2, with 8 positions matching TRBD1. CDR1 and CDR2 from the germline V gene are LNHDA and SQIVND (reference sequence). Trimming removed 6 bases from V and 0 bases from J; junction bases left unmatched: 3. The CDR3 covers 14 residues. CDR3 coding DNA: TGTGCCAGTAGGCAACAGGGGGCTAACTATGGCTACACCTTC. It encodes CASRQQGANYGYTF.

CDR3 residues: CASRSTGQRSYEQYF. CDR3 coding DNA: TGTGCCAGCAGATCAACGGGACAGCGGTCCTACGAGCAGTACTTC. The gene calls are TRBV27 and TRBJ2-7; 7 bases line up with TRBD1. V trimming: 6 bases; J trimming: 1 base; junction bases outside the gene matches: 9. CDR1 is MNHEY and CDR2 is SMNVEV in the germline V gene (reference sequence). CDR3 size: 15 residues.

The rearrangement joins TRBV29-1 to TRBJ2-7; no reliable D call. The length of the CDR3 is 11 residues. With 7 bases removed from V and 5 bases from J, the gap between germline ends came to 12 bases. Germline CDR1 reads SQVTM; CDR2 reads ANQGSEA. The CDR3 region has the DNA TGCAGCGCCGACTCGTCGGACGAGCAGTACTTC. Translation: CSADSSDEQYF.

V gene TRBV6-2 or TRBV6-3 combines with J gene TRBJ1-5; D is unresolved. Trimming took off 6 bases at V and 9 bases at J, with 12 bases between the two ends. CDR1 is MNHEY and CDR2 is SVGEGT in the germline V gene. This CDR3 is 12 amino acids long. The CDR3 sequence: CASSLRGPPQHF. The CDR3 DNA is TGTGCCAGCAGCCTCAGAGGCCCGCCCCAGCATTTT.

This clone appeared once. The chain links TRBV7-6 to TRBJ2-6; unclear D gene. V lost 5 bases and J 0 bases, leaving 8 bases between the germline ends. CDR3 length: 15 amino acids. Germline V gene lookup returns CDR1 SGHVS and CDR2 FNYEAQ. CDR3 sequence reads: CASSPDFSGANVLTF. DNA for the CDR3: TGTGCCAGCAGCCCAGATTTCTCTGGGGCCAACGTCCTGACTTTC.

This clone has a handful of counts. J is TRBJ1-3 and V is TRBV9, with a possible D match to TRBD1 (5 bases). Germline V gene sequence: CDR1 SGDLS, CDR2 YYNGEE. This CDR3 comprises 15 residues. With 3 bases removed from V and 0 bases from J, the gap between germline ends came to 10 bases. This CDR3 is CASSGRQTSGNTIYF. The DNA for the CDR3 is TGTGCCAGCAGCGGTCGACAGACCTCTGGAAACACCATATATTTT.

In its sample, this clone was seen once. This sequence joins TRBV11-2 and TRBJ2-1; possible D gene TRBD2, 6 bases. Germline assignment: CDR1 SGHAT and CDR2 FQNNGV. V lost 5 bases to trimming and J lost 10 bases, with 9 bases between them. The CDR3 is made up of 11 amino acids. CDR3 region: CASSRGWEQFF. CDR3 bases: TGTGCCAGCAGCCGGGGGTGGGAGCAGTTCTTC.

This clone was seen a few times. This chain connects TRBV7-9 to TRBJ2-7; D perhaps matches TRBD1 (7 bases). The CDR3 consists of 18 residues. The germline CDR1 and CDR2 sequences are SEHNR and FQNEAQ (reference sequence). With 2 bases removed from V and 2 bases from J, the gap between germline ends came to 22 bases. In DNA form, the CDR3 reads TGTGCCAGCAGCTTATTGTACGACGTCCCAGGGGGGACCTACGAGCAGTACTTC. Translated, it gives CASSLLYDVPGGTYEQYF.

In DNA form, the CDR3 reads TGCGCCAGCAGCTTGCAAGCGGGGGCAGGAGAGACCCAGTACTTC. Its protein is CASSLQAGAGETQYF. The chain carries TRBV5-1 and TRBJ2-5; 8 bases line up with TRBD2. Per germline, CDR1 SGHRS and CDR2 YFSETQ. This CDR3 is built from 15 residues. V trimming: 1 base; J trimming: 4 bases; junction bases outside the gene matches: 6.

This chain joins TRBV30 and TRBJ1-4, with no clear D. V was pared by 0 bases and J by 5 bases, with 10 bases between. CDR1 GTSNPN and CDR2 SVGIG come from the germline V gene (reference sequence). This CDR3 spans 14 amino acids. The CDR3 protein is CAWSVRPVNEKLFF. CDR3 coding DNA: TGTGCCTGGAGTGTACGCCCAGTAAATGAAAAACTGTTTTTT.

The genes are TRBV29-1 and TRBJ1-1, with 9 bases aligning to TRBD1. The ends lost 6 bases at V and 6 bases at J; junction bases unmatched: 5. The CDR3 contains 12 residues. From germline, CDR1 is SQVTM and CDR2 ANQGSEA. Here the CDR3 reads CSVRDRASEAFF. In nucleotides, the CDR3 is TGCAGCGTGCGGGACAGGGCTTCTGAAGCTTTCTTT.

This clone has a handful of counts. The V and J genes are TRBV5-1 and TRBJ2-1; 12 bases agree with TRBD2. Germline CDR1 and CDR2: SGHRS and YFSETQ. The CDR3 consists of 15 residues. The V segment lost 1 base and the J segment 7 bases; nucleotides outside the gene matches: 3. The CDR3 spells CASSLMTSGSNEQFF. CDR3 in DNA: TGCGCCAGCAGCTTGATGACTAGCGGGAGTAATGAGCAGTTCTTC.

CDR3 DNA: TGTGCCAGCAGTTTCCGTGGGAGGAGGTCCTACGAGCAGTACTTC. Its translation: CASSFRGRRSYEQYF. V usage is TRBV27 and J usage is TRBJ2-7; D possibly corresponds to TRBD2 (6 bases). Trimming shortened V by 3 bases and J by 1 base, and 13 bases separated the two germline ends. This CDR3 contains 15 residues. In germline, CDR1 is MNHEY, CDR2 SMNVEV (reference sequence).

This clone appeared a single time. CDR3 residues: CASSLEGGLVGYTF. DNA for the CDR3: TGTGCCAGCAGCTTAGAAGGGGGTTTGGTTGGCTACACCTTC. V usage is TRBV11-2 and J usage is TRBJ1-2; D is perhaps TRBD1 (6 bases). V shed 0 bases and J shed 7 bases, with 12 bases lying between them. Germline assignment: CDR1 SGHAT and CDR2 FQNNGV. The CDR3 length is 14 residues.

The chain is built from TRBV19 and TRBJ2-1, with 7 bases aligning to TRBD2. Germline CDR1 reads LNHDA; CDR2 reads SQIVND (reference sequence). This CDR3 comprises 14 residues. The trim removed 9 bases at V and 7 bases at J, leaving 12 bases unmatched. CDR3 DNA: TGTGCCAGCCAAATGGGGGGGGTAAGGAATGAGCAGTTCTTC. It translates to CASQMGGVRNEQFF. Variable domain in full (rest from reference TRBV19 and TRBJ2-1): DGGITQSPKYLFRKEGQNVTLSCEQNLNHDAMYWYRQDPGQGLRLIYYSQIVNDFQKGDIAEGYSVSREKKESFPLTVTSAQKNPTAFYLCASQMGGVRNEQFFGPGTRLTVL.